This T cell receptor beta chain was identified in a study (dated by TCRdb to the mid-2010s). With regard to the full study: The study set out to test whether tumor-infiltrating Tregs in breast cancer get recruited from blood Tregs or are instead converted in situ from other CD4+ T cell subsets.

Naive CD4+ T cells were purified with the Miltenyi Naive CD4+ T Cell Isolation kit, with Tregs depleted using CD25 microbeads. Tregs, naive and memory CD4+ T cells from tumor, blood and ipsilateral draining lymph nodes of about 5 breast cancer patients underwent full-length TCR alpha and beta sequencing. Ficoll density gradient centrifugation was used to isolate mononuclear cells from lymph nodes or from 50 ml of peripheral blood. A purity exceeding 90% was confirmed by FACS for the sorted cell populations. The CDR3, from cysteine to phenylalanine, totals 14 residues. Only the CDR3 DNA stays, 42 bases, in frame from base 1. Cut back by 0 bases and 2 bases, the V and J ends lie 8 bases apart. From a lookup of the germline V gene, CDR1 and CDR2 are SGHRS and YFSETQ. Beyond this particular receptor, the publication reports: The validation in the larger cohort was limited to a single TCR beta V-J rearrangement instead of whole repertoires. The TCR alpha and beta sequences of tumor-infiltrating Tregs showed the greatest overlap with tumor naive CD4+ T cells, followed by blood naive CD4+ T cells. Tumor memory CD4+ T cell TCR gene usage clustered with blood and lymph node memory CD4+ cells and lymph node naive CD4+ cells.

Amplification of full-length TCR variable regions was done by 5' RACE PCR using constant-region reverse primers, and this step was followed by semi-nested PCR with Nested Universal Primer A. Using the ReliaPrep RNA Cell Miniprep System, total RNA was extracted, and the SMARTer RACE 5'/3' Kit was then used to reverse transcribe the RNA into 5'RACE-ready cDNA. Multiplex adaptors were used to barcode the full-length TCR alpha and beta libraries, which were then sequenced on an Illumina MiSeq. The paper's data handling went like this. For each of nine subset-tissue groups, sequencing data from the five patients were pooled, and the groups were compared by unsupervised clustering of TCR gene usage. The Morisita-Horn index, with shared sequences weighted by their contribution to each repertoire, was used to calculate repertoire similarity. TCRdb reprocessed the public reads (quality trimming at Q25 with fastp, clone calling with MiXCR) and kept in-frame beta chains. Records with the same CDR3 protein are collapsed into one entry carrying the most frequent genes and DNA. TCRdb's processing, not the authors', yielded these V and J calls. For this sample the table gives 13,000 or so distinct CDR3 sequences, of which 23% were detected only once. The top ten hold 2.5% to 3.5% of the sample.

This clonotype is regarded as medium-sized (0.01 to 0.1%). Its antigen remains undetermined. No clone much larger than this one lies a single base away; base qualities are absent. Here the chain combines TRBV5-1 and TRBJ1-2; the D gene identity is not certain. The material sequenced was naive CD4+ T cells sorted from blood. The cell subset or site label corresponds to: naive CD4+ T cells, CD4+CD45RA+CD25-. This TCR came from a female donor with breast cancer. The encoded CDR3 is CASSLVSGNYGYTF. The nucleotide sequence reads TGCGCCAGCAGCTTGGTGTCCGGAAACTATGGCTACACCTTC.